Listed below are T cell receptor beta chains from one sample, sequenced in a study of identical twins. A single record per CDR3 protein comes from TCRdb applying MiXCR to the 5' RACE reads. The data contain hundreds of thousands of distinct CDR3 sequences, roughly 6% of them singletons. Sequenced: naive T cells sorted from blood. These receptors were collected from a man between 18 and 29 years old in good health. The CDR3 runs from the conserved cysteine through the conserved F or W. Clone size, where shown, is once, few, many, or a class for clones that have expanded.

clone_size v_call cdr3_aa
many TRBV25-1 CASRTGRTPLQGDNEQFF
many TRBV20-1 CSATSTRPPSHTQYF
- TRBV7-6 CASSLVRDSGYNEQFF
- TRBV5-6 CASSLGDRESNEQFF
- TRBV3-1 CASSQGGKETQYF
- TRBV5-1 CASSKEGPNYGYTF
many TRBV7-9 CASSFRDSKYF
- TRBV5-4 CAERADANTGELFF
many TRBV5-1 CASSLVGGAGPNEQFF
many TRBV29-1 CSVQGRHMNTEAFF
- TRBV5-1 CASSLLAGTETQYF
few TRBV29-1 CSVQDRAHSGNTIYF
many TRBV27 CASSLNRQTNYGYTF
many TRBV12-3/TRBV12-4 CASTAVGYGTEAFF
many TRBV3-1 CASSQGNQPQHF
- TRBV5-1 CASSLGGSTSNQPQHF
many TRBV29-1 CSVLVVGSYNEQFF
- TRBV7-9 CASRADAGMSTDTQYF